In this sample, the clone carrying this T cell receptor (beta chain) turned up a few times. The antigen remains unidentified. Deletions cut 4 bases from V and 4 bases from J, with 16 bases between. CDR3 length equals 15 residues. Germline assignment: CDR1 LGHDT and CDR2 YNNKEL (reference sequence). TCRdb re-called the 5' RACE reads with MiXCR, one entry per CDR3 protein. This table holds about 350,000 distinct CDR3 sequences, around 15% found once. The record originates from a study of T-cell memory formation after mild COVID-19. Study findings and constraints: Cross-reactive memory seemingly joined, as some responding clones were found in pre-infection memory. The second-wave clones peaking on day 37 were not confirmed as SARS-CoV-2-specific. Contracting clones from day 15 to 85 showed balanced CD4/CD8; later expanders favored CD4+.

The chain employs TRBV3-1 and TRBJ1-2, with a weak D call TRBD1 (6 bases). Source material: PBMCs or a T cell subset sorted from them (not recorded which). The sequence was obtained from a man aged 18 to 30 who had mild COVID-19 (a few samples of this study predate the infection). Cell type and time point are not known. CDR3 in amino acids: CASSLQGIDGYGYTF. CDR3 coding DNA: TGTGCCAGCAGCCTACAGGGAATTGATGGCTATGGCTACACCTTC.